This T cell receptor (beta chain) was sequenced during a study of beta chain features in type 1 diabetes. Whole-study results and caveats: Within each of all four CD4+ subsets, Type 1 diabetes patients had TCRB CDR3s that were moderately but significantly shorter.

Worth noting for this clone: The antigen is unknown.

Reverse transcribing all isolated RNA meant expressed TCRB transcripts were sequenced. Libraries were prepared by immunoSEQ multiplex PCR; TCRdb keeps only in-frame clonotypes and omits some of them. The sample holds around 250,000 clones, around an eighth seen once. In germline, CDR1 is SGHDN, CDR2 FVKESK. The CDR3 loop spans 17 amino acids. J lost 5 bases, V lost 0 bases, and 5 bases had no gene match. The sequence derives from a man aged 30-40 years with type 1 diabetes. V and J are TRBV14 and TRBJ2-1, with 12 bases aligning to TRBD2. The sequenced sample was naive CD4+ T cells from blood. DNA for the CDR3: TGTGCCAGCAGCCAAGATGTGACTAGCGGGAGCCACAATGAGCAGTTCTTC. Translating it yields CASSQDVTSGSHNEQFF.